Presented here are 3 T cell receptor beta chains from one specimen sequenced in a study of CD8+ T cells in alopecia areata. Extracted from the samples, RNA was reverse transcribed into cDNA to serve as the sequencing template. This table comes from immunoSEQ multiplex PCR, and its TCRdb copy is limited to in-frame clones, with some not included. The sample lists roughly 23,000 clones, roughly half occurring once. Sequencing was done on a sample of NKG2D-high CD8+ T cells sorted from blood. Every receptor here comes from a human donor with alopecia areata.

The chain is built from TRBV10-3 and TRBJ2-2, with D hard to call. V lost 7 bases and J 5 bases, leaving 11 bases between the germline ends. This CDR3 comprises 13 residues. The V gene's germline CDR1 is ENHRY and CDR2 SYGVKD. CDR3 coding DNA: TGTGCCATCAAACGTACTACTACCGGGGAGCTGTTTTTT. This translates into CAIKRTTTGELFF.

This clone was seen only a few times. The rearrangement uses TRBV14 and TRBJ2-1; 12 bases map to TRBD2. V lost 4 bases and J lost 3; bases outside the gene matches: 7. The CDR3 length is 17 residues. Germline CDR1 SGHDN, CDR2 FVKESK. CDR3 amino acids: CASSPLSSGRVYNEQFF. CDR3 bases: TGTGCCAGCAGCCCTCTCTCTAGCGGGAGGGTCTACAATGAGCAGTTCTTC.

The V gene is TRBV23-1, the J gene TRBJ2-5, with TRBD1 identical over 8 bases. TRBV23-1 carries the ORF label, with uncertain function. After removal of 3 bases from V and 2 bases from J, the junction contained 5 bases not matched to a gene. This CDR3 comprises 15 residues. The DNA of the CDR3 is TGCGCCAGCAGTCAGATCCGACAGGGGCAAGAGACCCAGTACTTC. It codes for CASSQIRQGQETQYF.